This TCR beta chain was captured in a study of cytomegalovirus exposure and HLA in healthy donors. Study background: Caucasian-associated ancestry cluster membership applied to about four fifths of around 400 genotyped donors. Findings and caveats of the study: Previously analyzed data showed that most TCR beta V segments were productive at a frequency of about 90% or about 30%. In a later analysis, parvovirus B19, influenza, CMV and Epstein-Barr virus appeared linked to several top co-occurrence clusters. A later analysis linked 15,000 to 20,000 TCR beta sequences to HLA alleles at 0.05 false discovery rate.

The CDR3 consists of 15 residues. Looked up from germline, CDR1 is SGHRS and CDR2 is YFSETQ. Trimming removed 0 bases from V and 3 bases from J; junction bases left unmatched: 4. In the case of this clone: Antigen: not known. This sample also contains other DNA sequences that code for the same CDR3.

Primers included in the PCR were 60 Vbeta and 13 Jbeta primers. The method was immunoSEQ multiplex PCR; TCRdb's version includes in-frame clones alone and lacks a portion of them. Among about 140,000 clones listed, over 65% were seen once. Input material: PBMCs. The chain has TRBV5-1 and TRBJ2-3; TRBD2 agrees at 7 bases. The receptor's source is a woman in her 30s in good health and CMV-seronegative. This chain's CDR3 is CASSLGREGTDTQYF. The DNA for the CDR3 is TGCGCCAGCAGCTTGGGAAGGGAGGGAACAGATACGCAGTATTTT.